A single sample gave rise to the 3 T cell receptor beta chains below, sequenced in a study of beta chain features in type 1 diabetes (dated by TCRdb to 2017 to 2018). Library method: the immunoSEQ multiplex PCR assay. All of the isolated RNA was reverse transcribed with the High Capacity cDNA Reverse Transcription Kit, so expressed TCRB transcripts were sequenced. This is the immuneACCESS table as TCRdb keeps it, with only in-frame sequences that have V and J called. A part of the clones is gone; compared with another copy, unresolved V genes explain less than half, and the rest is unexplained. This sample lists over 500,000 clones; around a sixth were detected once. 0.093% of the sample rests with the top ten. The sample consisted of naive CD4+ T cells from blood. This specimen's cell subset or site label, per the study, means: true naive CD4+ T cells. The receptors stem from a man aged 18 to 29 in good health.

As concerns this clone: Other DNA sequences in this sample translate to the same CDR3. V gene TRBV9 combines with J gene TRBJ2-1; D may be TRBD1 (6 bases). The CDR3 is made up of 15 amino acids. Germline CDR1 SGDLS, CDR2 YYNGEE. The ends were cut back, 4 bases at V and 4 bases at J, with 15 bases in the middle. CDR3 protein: CASSPGTRGYNEQFF. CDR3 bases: TGTGCCAGCAGCCCCGGGACAAGGGGATACAATGAGCAGTTCTTC.

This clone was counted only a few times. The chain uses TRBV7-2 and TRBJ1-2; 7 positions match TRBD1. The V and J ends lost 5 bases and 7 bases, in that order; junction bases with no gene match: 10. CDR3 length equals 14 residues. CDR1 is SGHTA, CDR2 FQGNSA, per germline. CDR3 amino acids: CASSPLQGMVGYTF. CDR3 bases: TGTGCCAGCAGCCCGCTACAGGGGATGGTTGGCTACACCTTC. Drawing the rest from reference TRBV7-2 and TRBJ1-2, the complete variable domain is GAGVSQSPSNKVTEKGKDVELRCDPISGHTALYWYRQSLGQGLEFLIYFQGNSAPDKSGLPSDRFSAERTGGSVSTLTIQRTQQEDSAVYLCASSPLQGMVGYTFGSGTRLTVV.

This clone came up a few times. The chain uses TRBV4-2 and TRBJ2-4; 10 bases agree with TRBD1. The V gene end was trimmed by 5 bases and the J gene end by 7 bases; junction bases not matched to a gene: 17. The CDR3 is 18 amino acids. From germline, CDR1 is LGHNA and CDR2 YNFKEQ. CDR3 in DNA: TGTGCCAGCAGCGGTCGACCGGACAGGGGGTTACCTTTCAACATTCAGTACTTC. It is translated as CASSGRPDRGLPFNIQYF.